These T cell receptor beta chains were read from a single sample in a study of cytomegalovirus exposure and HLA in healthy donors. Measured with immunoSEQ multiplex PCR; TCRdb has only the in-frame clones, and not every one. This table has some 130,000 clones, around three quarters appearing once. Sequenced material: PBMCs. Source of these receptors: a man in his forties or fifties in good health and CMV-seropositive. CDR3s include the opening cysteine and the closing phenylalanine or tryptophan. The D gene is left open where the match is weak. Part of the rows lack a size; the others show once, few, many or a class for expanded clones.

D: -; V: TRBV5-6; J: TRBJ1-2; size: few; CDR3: CASSQGPGGYGYTF; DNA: TGTGCCAGCAGTCAGGGCCCCGGGGGCTATGGCTACACCTTC
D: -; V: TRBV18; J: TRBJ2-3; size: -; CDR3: CASSPADSHTDTQYF; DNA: TGTGCCAGCTCACCTGCGGACAGTCACACAGATACGCAGTATTTT
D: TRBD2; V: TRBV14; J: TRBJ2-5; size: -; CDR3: CASSHRLAGVETQYF; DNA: TGTGCCAGCAGCCACCGACTAGCGGGAGTAGAGACCCAGTACTTC
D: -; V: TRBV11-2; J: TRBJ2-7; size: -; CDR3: CASSLPYEQYF; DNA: TGTGCCAGCAGCTTACCCTACGAGCAGTACTTC
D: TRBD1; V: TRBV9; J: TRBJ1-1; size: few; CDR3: CASSGGTGGRTEAFF; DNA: TGTGCCAGCAGCGGTGGGACAGGGGGAAGAACTGAAGCTTTCTTT
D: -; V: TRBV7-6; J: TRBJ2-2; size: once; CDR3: CASSSRPGRAHTGELFF; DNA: TGTGCCAGCAGCTCCCGACCGGGGAGAGCCCACACCGGGGAGCTGTTTTTT
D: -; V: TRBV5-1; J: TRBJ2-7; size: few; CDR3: CASSLTYSGYEQYF; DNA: TGCGCCAGCAGCTTAACTTACTCAGGGTACGAGCAGTACTTC
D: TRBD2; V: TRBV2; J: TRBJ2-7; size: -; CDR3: CASSSGGSGSYEQYF; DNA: TGTGCCAGCAGTTCCGGGGGGAGCGGGAGCTACGAGCAGTACTTC
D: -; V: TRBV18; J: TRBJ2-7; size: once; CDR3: CASSSGRSRTTYEQYF; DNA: TGTGCCAGCTCATCTGGCAGGAGCAGGACAACCTACGAGCAGTACTTC
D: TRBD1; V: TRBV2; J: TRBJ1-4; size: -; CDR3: CASRDRGRANEKLFF; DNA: TGTGCCAGCAGAGACAGGGGGCGAGCCAATGAAAAACTGTTTTTT
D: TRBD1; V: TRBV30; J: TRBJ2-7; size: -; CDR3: CAWRPGQSPYEQYF; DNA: TGTGCCTGGCGACCGGGACAGTCCCCCTACGAGCAGTACTTC
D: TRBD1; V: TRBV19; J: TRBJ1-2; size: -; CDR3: CASGPGTGGGGYTF; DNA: TGTGCCAGTGGACCCGGGACAGGGGGCGGGGGCTACACCTTC
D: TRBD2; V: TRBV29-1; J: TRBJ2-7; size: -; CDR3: CSVEERGAGVGEQYF; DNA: TGCAGCGTTGAAGAGAGGGGAGCGGGAGTCGGCGAGCAGTACTTC
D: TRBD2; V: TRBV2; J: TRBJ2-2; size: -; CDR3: CASSDSGIANTGELFF; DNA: TGTGCCAGCAGCGATAGCGGGATCGCGAACACCGGGGAGCTGTTTTTT
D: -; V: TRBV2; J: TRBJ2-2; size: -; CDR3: CASTGGDSNTGELFF; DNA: TGTGCCAGCACCGGAGGGGACTCTAACACCGGGGAGCTGTTTTTT
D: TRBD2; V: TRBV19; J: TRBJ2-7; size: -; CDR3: CATSGSLYYEQYF; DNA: TGTGCTACTAGCGGGAGCCTCTACTACGAGCAGTACTTC
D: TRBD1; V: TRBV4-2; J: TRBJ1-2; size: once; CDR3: CASSPWTGTEGNYGYTF; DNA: TGTGCCAGCAGCCCTTGGACAGGGACCGAAGGTAACTATGGCTACACCTTC
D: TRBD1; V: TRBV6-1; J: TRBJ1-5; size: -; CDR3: CASSEALAGGQPQHF; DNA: TGTGCCAGCAGTGAAGCGTTGGCAGGGGGACAGCCCCAGCATTTT